A single sample gave rise to the 31 T cell receptor beta chains below, sequenced in a study of blood T cell repertoires in COVID-19. Assay used: immunoSEQ multiplex PCR; TCRdb lists only in-frame clones, some missing. The sample includes around 140,000 clones, 65% to 90% of them seen just once. The material sequenced was peripheral blood. The receptor source for this set is a man between 60 and 75 years old with active or convalescent COVID-19.

The chain combines TRBV6-2 or TRBV6-3 with TRBJ2-1; TRBD2 matches 13 bases. CDR1 and CDR2 from the germline V gene are MNHEY and SVGEGT. The ends lost 5 bases at V and 9 bases at J; junction bases unmatched: 19. CDR3 length equals 19 residues. The DNA for the CDR3 is TGTGCCAGCAGTAGGACAGGGGGCCAGGAGGGACTAGCGGGATTTGAGCAGTTCTTC. Protein: CASSRTGGQEGLAGFEQFF.

The chain uses TRBV18 and TRBJ1-6; TRBD1 matches at 9 bases. The CDR3 covers 16 residues. The germline gives CDR1 KGHSH, CDR2 LQKENI. V shed 3 bases, J shed 8 bases, and the junction held 8 bases outside the gene matches. The CDR3, as DNA: TGTGCCAGCTCACCCCCCGACAGGGGGGTAGATTCACCCCTCCACTTT. Protein product: CASSPPDRGVDSPLHF. The whole variable domain, remainder taken from reference TRBV18 and TRBJ1-6, is NAGVMQNPRHLVRRRGQEARLRCSPMKGHSHVYWYRQLPEEGLKFMVYLQKENIIDESGMPKERFSAEFPKEGPSILRIQQVVRGDSAAYFCASSPPDRGVDSPLHFGNGTRLTVT.

This clone showed up just once. This rearrangement joins TRBV4-3 to TRBJ1-1; D call uncertain. The CDR3 contains 15 residues. The V end was cut by 0 bases, the J end by 0 bases, with 8 bases between. Looked up from germline, CDR1 is LGHNA and CDR2 is YSLEER. As DNA, the CDR3 is TGCGCCAGCAGCCAAGAATCACAGTTGAACACTGAAGCTTTCTTT. The encoded protein is CASSQESQLNTEAFF.

Here the CDR3 reads CASSDRTGAANEKLFF. The CDR3 DNA reads as TGTGCCAGTAGTGACCGGACAGGGGCCGCTAATGAAAAACTGTTTTTT. J is TRBJ1-4 and V is TRBV19; 9 bases are a match to TRBD1. The germline V gene has CDR1 LNHDA and CDR2 SQIVND (reference sequence). Trimming removed 5 bases from V and 3 bases from J; junction bases left unmatched: 7. This CDR3 is 16 amino acids long.

The gene calls are TRBV9 and TRBJ1-1; TRBD1 agrees at 10 bases. V dropped 3 bases and J dropped 1; count of bases not matched to a gene: 12. Germline V gene data show CDR1 as SGDLS and CDR2 as YYNGEE. This CDR3 is built from 18 residues. CDR3 sequence: CASSATRDRGFWNTEAFF. The CDR3 DNA is TGTGCCAGCAGCGCCACCCGGGACAGGGGATTTTGGAACACTGAAGCTTTCTTT. Based on the CDR3 plus reference TRBV9 and TRBJ1-1, the full variable domain is DSGVTQTPKHLITATGQRVTLRCSPRSGDLSVYWYQQSLDQGLQFLIQYYNGEERAKGNILERFSAQQFPDLHSELNLSSLELGDSALYFCASSATRDRGFWNTEAFFGQGTRLTVV.

This clone was picked up a small number of times. V gene TRBV25-1 combines with J gene TRBJ1-4; D unclear. The CDR3 extends over 11 amino acids. Trimming took off 2 bases at V and 9 bases at J, with 4 bases between the two ends. CDR1 and CDR2 (germline): MGHDK, SYGVNS. The DNA for the CDR3 is TGTGCCAGCAGTGAAGGGCAAAAACTGTTTTTT. As protein: CASSEGQKLFF.

This chain links TRBV5-6 with TRBJ1-2, with unresolved D. The V end lost 2 bases, the J end lost 6 bases, and 11 bases lay between the germline ends. Germline CDR1 reads SGHDT; CDR2 reads YYEEEE. The CDR3 is 13 amino acids. In nucleotides, the CDR3 is TGTGCCAGCAGCTTCAACCCGAGGGATGGCTACACCTTC. Residues: CASSFNPRDGYTF.

The chain links TRBV2 to TRBJ2-1, with TRBD1 matching 8 bases. The CDR3 consists of 14 residues. Germline V CDR1 and CDR2: SNHLY, FYNNEI. Germline trimming cut 7 bases from V and 1 base from J; bases unmatched to any gene: 3. CDR3 DNA sequence: TGTGCCAGCACAGGGGGCTCGTCCTACAATGAGCAGTTCTTC. Translating gives CASTGGSSYNEQFF.

The chain is built from TRBV7-9 and TRBJ1-1; 7 nucleotides agree with TRBD1. CDR1 is SEHNR and CDR2 is FQNEAQ in the germline V gene (reference sequence). The CDR3 extends over 13 amino acids. With V trimmed by 3 bases and J by 7 bases, 5 bases remained unmatched. As DNA, the CDR3 is TGTGCCAGCAGCTTTCGGACAGGCGATGAAGCTTTCTTT. Translated: CASSFRTGDEAFF.

V gene TRBV4-3 combines with J gene TRBJ1-4; 9 bases agree with TRBD1. This CDR3 spans 16 amino acids. Looked up from germline, CDR1 is LGHNA and CDR2 is YSLEER. The junction had 6 bases not matched to a gene; V was cut back by 4 bases and J by 3 bases. CDR3 nucleotide sequence: TGCGCCAGCAGCCGCGAACAGGGGGCAGCTAATGAAAAACTGTTTTTT. It yields the protein CASSREQGAANEKLFF.

This sequence joins TRBV7-2 and TRBJ2-5, with unresolved D. V gave up 1 base and J gave up 1 base, with 13 bases separating them. This CDR3 has 16 amino acids. The V gene's germline CDR1 is SGHTA and CDR2 FQGNSA. The CDR3 region has the DNA TGTGCCAGCAGCTTAGATCCCCATCTGGCCCAAGAGACCCAGTACTTC. Protein: CASSLDPHLAQETQYF.

This chain joins TRBV5-4 and TRBJ1-3; the D gene is possibly TRBD1 (5 bases). V lost 1 base and J 0 bases, leaving 11 bases between the germline ends. Germline V gene data show CDR1 as SGHNT and CDR2 as YYREEE (reference sequence). This CDR3 comprises 16 residues. The CDR3 here is CASSLSAGFSGNTIYF. The CDR3 DNA is TGTGCCAGCAGCTTGTCGGCAGGGTTCTCTGGAAACACCATATATTTT.

The V gene is TRBV30, the J gene TRBJ2-3, with TRBD2 matching 8 bases. The CDR3 spans 15 residues. Trimming took 4 bases from V and 6 from J; bases not matched to a gene: 12. Germline V lookup: CDR1 GTSNPN, CDR2 SVGIG (reference sequence). The CDR3 spells CAWNQAGGGFDTQYF. For the CDR3, the DNA is TGTGCCTGGAACCAGGCCGGGGGGGGATTCGATACGCAGTATTTT.

The genes are TRBV9 and TRBJ2-5; 9 bases align to TRBD2. The CDR3 length is 15 residues. The V and J ends lost 3 bases and 1 base, in that order; junction bases with no gene match: 4. Germline V gene lookup returns CDR1 SGDLS and CDR2 YYNGEE. DNA of the CDR3: TGTGCCAGCAGCGGAGCGGGGGGTTCCCAAGAGACCCAGTACTTC. Amino acid sequence: CASSGAGGSQETQYF.

This chain links TRBV11-2 with TRBJ1-3, with D tentatively TRBD1 (6 bases). From germline, CDR1 is SGHAT and CDR2 FQNNGV. V dropped 2 bases and J dropped 4 bases, with 12 bases sitting between them. The CDR3 extends over 15 amino acids. DNA of the CDR3: TGTGCCAGCAGCTTAACAGGGACCGTGGGAAACACCATATATTTT. Residues: CASSLTGTVGNTIYF.

CDR3 region: CASSPQGYYGYTF. CDR3 sequence (DNA): TGTGCCAGCTCACCTCAGGGGTACTATGGCTACACCTTC. The rearrangement joins TRBV18 to TRBJ1-2; tentative D call: TRBD1 (6 bases). V lost 3 bases to trimming and J lost 3 bases, with 8 bases between them. CDR1 is KGHSH and CDR2 is LQKENI in the germline V gene. This CDR3 is built from 13 residues. Variable domain in full (rest from reference TRBV18 and TRBJ1-2): NAGVMQNPRHLVRRRGQEARLRCSPMKGHSHVYWYRQLPEEGLKFMVYLQKENIIDESGMPKERFSAEFPKEGPSILRIQQVVRGDSAAYFCASSPQGYYGYTFGSGTRLTVV.

This CDR3 is CASSLTGLGETQYF. For the CDR3, the DNA is TGCGCCAGCAGCTTGACAGGGTTGGGGGAGACCCAGTACTTC. The chain is built from TRBV5-1 and TRBJ2-5, with a tentative D call TRBD1 (6 bases). Trimming pared 1 base from V and 5 bases from J, leaving 12 bases between. Germline loops: CDR1 SGHRS, CDR2 YFSETQ. The CDR3 has 14 amino acids. The full variable domain, rest sourced from reference TRBV5-1 and TRBJ2-5, is KAGVTQTPRYLIKTRGQQVTLSCSPISGHRSVSWYQQTPGQGLQFLFEYFSETQRNKGNFPGRFSGRQFSNSRSEMNVSTLELGDSALYLCASSLTGLGETQYFGPGTRLLVL.

The chain is built from TRBV4-3 and TRBJ2-2; weak D call: TRBD1 (6 bases). Per germline, CDR1 LGHNA and CDR2 YSLEER. This CDR3 spans 14 amino acids. Trimming removed 1 base from V and 5 bases from J, with 8 bases in between. CDR3 bases: TGCGCCAGCAGCCAAGTAACAGGGACCGGGGAGCTGTTTTTT. Amino acids: CASSQVTGTGELFF.

The genes are TRBV15 and TRBJ1-6; no clear D. Trimming took 8 bases from V and 0 from J, leaving 17 bases between them. Per the germline V gene, CDR1 is LNHNV and CDR2 is YYDKDF (reference sequence). CDR3 size: 17 residues. This CDR3 is CATSLAETSSYNSPLHF. The CDR3 bases are TGTGCCACCTCATTAGCGGAGACGAGCTCCTATAATTCACCCCTCCACTTT. Variable domain in full (rest from reference TRBV15 and TRBJ1-6): DAMVIQNPRYQVTQFGKPVTLSCSQTLNHNVMYWYQQKSSQAPKLLFHYYDKDFNNEADTPDNFQSRRPNTSFCFLDIRSPGLGDTAMYLCATSLAETSSYNSPLHFGNGTRLTVT.

CDR3 in DNA: TGTGCCAGTAGTGTACGACAGGGTCTCTATGGCTACACCTTC. Translated, it gives CASSVRQGLYGYTF. The chain uses TRBV19 and TRBJ1-2; 7 bases align to TRBD1. Trimming removed 5 bases from V and 4 bases from J; junction bases left unmatched: 7. Per the germline V gene, CDR1 is LNHDA and CDR2 is SQIVND (reference sequence). The CDR3 has 14 amino acids.

The V gene is TRBV9, the J gene TRBJ2-1; 11 bases are a match to TRBD2. Germline V CDR1 and CDR2: SGDLS, YYNGEE. The J segment lost 9 bases and the V segment lost 4 bases, leaving 12 bases of the junction unmatched. CDR3 length equals 16 residues. As DNA, the CDR3 is TGTGCCAGCAGCCAACAACTAGCGGGGGTCTTGGGTGAGCAGTTCTTC. Amino acid sequence: CASSQQLAGVLGEQFF.

There are a few counts of this clone. The chain links TRBV19 to TRBJ1-1; D remains ambiguous. Trimming left V 8 bases short and J 1 base short, with 11 bases between. Germline lookup yields CDR1 LNHDA and CDR2 SQIVND (reference sequence). The CDR3 covers 13 residues. CDR3 loop: CASVGSRNTEAFF. The DNA of the CDR3 is TGTGCCAGTGTGGGGAGTCGGAACACTGAAGCTTTCTTT. Based on the CDR3 plus reference TRBV19 and TRBJ1-1, the full variable domain is DGGITQSPKYLFRKEGQNVTLSCEQNLNHDAMYWYRQDPGQGLRLIYYSQIVNDFQKGDIAEGYSVSREKKESFPLTVTSAQKNPTAFYLCASVGSRNTEAFFGQGTRLTVV.

The rearrangement uses TRBV27 and TRBJ1-5; 8 nucleotides agree with TRBD1. CDR1 is MNHEY, CDR2 SMNVEV, per germline (reference sequence). The junction had 11 bases not matched to a gene; V was cut back by 4 bases and J by 6 bases. The CDR3 is 16 amino acids. CDR3 nucleotide sequence: TGTGCCAGCAGTTCCTCCAGGGGGCGCTTAGGTCAGCCCCAGCATTTT. This codes for CASSSSRGRLGQPQHF.

The chain couples TRBV6-4 to TRBJ1-4; D is ambiguous. This CDR3 contains 14 residues. The germline V gene encodes CDR1 MRHNA and CDR2 SNTAGT. Trimming left V 7 bases short and J 6 bases short, with 15 bases between. In DNA form, the CDR3 reads TGTGCCAGCATTCTGACATCTACAGATGAAAAACTGTTTTTT. This translates into CASILTSTDEKLFF.

This clone was recorded a few times. This chain joins TRBV7-2 and TRBJ2-2; D might be TRBD1 (5 bases). The CDR3 is 14 residues long. CDR1 is SGHTA and CDR2 is FQGNSA in the germline V gene. V was trimmed by 1 base and J by 10 bases, leaving 13 bases between them. CDR3 DNA sequence: TGTGCCAGCAGCTTAGTAACAGGCCAAGAGGAGCTGTTTTTT. Amino acid sequence: CASSLVTGQEELFF.

The chain recombines TRBV6-6 with TRBJ1-2, with D perhaps matching TRBD1 (5 bases). Trimming cost V 7 bases and J 0 bases, with 12 bases left between them. Germline CDR1 and CDR2: MNHNY and SVGAGI (reference sequence). The CDR3 is 14 residues long. CDR3 sequence reads: CASTTLTANYGYTF. CDR3 coding DNA: TGTGCCAGCACCACACTGACAGCTAACTATGGCTACACCTTC.

The chain is built from TRBV25-1 and TRBJ1-2; D perhaps matches TRBD1 (5 bases). V was pared by 6 bases and J by 0 bases, with 8 bases between. The CDR3 is 13 amino acids. The germline V gene has CDR1 MGHDK and CDR2 SYGVNS. This chain's CDR3 is CASRDTTNYGYTF. CDR3 DNA: TGTGCCAGCAGGGACACCACTAACTATGGCTACACCTTC.

This clone was seen only once. The chain recombines TRBV7-2 with TRBJ2-3; D unclear. This CDR3 contains 16 residues. Trimming pared 2 bases from V and 1 base from J, leaving 13 bases between. Per germline, CDR1 SGHTA and CDR2 FQGNSA. The CDR3 protein is CASSLSRSDRTDTQYF. CDR3 sequence (DNA): TGTGCCAGCAGCTTAAGTCGGTCCGATCGCACAGATACGCAGTATTTT.

V gene TRBV5-4 combines with J gene TRBJ1-3; TRBD1 matches 7 bases. The CDR3 sequence is 15 residues long. Germline assignment: CDR1 SGHNT and CDR2 YYREEE (reference sequence). The V gene end was trimmed by 2 bases and the J gene end by 0 bases; junction bases not matched to a gene: 2. The CDR3 protein is CASSFGQDSGNTIYF. The CDR3 region has the DNA TGTGCCAGCAGCTTCGGACAGGACTCTGGAAACACCATATATTTT.

This chain connects TRBV28 to TRBJ1-1, with 7 bases matching TRBD1. Per germline, CDR1 MDHEN and CDR2 SYDVKM. This CDR3 is 14 amino acids long. V shed 5 bases, J shed 1 base, and the junction held 4 bases outside the gene matches. The CDR3 nucleotides are TGTGCCAGCAGTCTTAACAGGGGGAACACTGAAGCTTTCTTT. Its protein is CASSLNRGNTEAFF.

The V gene is TRBV6-5, the J gene TRBJ1-1; 7 positions agree with TRBD1. The CDR3 is 15 residues long. CDR1 and CDR2 from the germline V gene are MNHEY and SVGAGI. J gave up 1 base and V 6 bases, and 8 bases lay outside the gene matches. CDR3 bases: TGTGCCAGCAGCAAATCGGGGACAGAGAACACTGAAGCTTTCTTT. It encodes CASSKSGTENTEAFF.